Below are 17 T cell receptor beta chains sequenced from a single sample in a study of T cells in Graves' hyperthyroidism and ophthalmopathy. The investigators amplified TCR beta CDR3 regions from RNA transcripts. During a first-round RT-PCR of the TCR CDR3, the HTBI primer set was used. MiXCR, run by TCRdb on the multiplex PCR reads, gives a single entry per CDR3 protein. The table includes under 350,000 distinct CDR3 sequences, 15% to 20% detected once. What was sequenced was blood. The receptors originated from a woman in her forties or fifties with Graves' hyperthyroidism.

Note on this clonotype: Relative to the germline gene, one junction end is altered; a read error may explain this. V and J are TRBV7-3 and TRBJ2-1; 7 nucleotides agree with TRBD1. Germline CDR1 SGHTA, CDR2 FQGTGA. This CDR3 region has 16 residues. The CDR3, as DNA: TGTGCCAGCAGCTTAGCCGGGACAGAGCGCTACAATGAGCGGTTCTTC. Residues: CASSLAGTERYNERFF.

This clonotype was seen only a few times. This rearrangement joins TRBV4-1 to TRBJ2-5; the match to TRBD1 covers 7 bases. V lost 2 bases to trimming and J lost 2 bases; unmatched junction nucleotides: 8. The CDR3 runs to 16 residues. The germline gives CDR1 MGHRA, CDR2 YSYEKL. CDR3 bases: TGCGCCAGCAGCCAAACTCCCGACAGGGAACAAGAGACCCAGTACTTC. Translated, it gives CASSQTPDREQETQYF.

There are a few counts of this clonotype. The gene calls are TRBV20-1 and TRBJ2-3; D tentatively reads TRBD1 or TRBD2 (5 bases each). The germline gives CDR1 DFQATT, CDR2 SNEGSKA (reference sequence). V was shortened by 6 bases and J by 0 bases, with 13 bases between the two germline ends. This CDR3 has 14 amino acids. The CDR3 protein is CSASGGVSTDTQYF. The CDR3 DNA reads as TGCAGTGCCAGTGGGGGTGTAAGCACAGATACGCAGTATTTT.

This clonotype was picked up many times. This chain uses TRBV7-8 with TRBJ2-4; tentative D call: TRBD2 (6 bases). Germline CDR1 reads SGHVS; CDR2 reads FQNEAQ. This CDR3 contains 14 residues. The V end lost 3 bases, the J end lost 1 base, and 7 bases lay between the germline ends. The CDR3 nucleotides read TGTGCCAGCAGCTTGGGGAGGGCCAAAAACATTCAGTACTTC. It specifies CASSLGRAKNIQYF. The full variable domain, rest sourced from reference TRBV7-8 and TRBJ2-4, is GAGVSQSPRYKVAKRGQDVALRCDPISGHVSLFWYQQALGQGPEFLTYFQNEAQLDKSGLPSDRFFAERPEGSVSTLKIQRTQQEDSAVYLCASSLGRAKNIQYFGAGTRLSVL.

This clonotype occurred once. The chain is built from TRBV20-1 and TRBJ1-5; 9 positions match TRBD1. The CDR3 length is 13 residues. Per germline, CDR1 DFQATT and CDR2 SNEGSKA (reference sequence). V was clipped by 5 bases and J by 4 bases; unmatched bases: 3. The CDR3 bases are TGCAGTGCTTCGACAGGGGGGAATCAGCCCCAGCATTTT. Its translation is CSASTGGNQPQHF.

This clonotype was detected many times. This rearrangement joins TRBV12-3 or TRBV12-4 to TRBJ2-7; D is unclear. Trimming removed 3 bases from V and 6 bases from J, with 9 bases in between. The CDR3 sequence is 12 residues long. The CDR3 here is CASSFGSTEQYF. The CDR3 DNA reads TGTGCCAGCAGTTTTGGGTCCACCGAGCAGTACTTC.

The V call is TRBV28, the J call TRBJ2-5; D remains unclear. The V end was cut by 4 bases, the J end by 5 bases, with 8 bases between. The CDR3 is made up of 12 amino acids. Germline V gene sequence: CDR1 MDHEN, CDR2 SYDVKM. The chain's CDR3 is CASSSPDETQYF. The CDR3 DNA follows: TGTGCCAGCAGTTCCCCCGACGAGACCCAGTACTTC.

In its sample, this clonotype was seen a few times. A junction boundary mismatches the germline segment, possibly from a read error. This rearrangement joins TRBV7-7 to TRBJ2-1; TRBD2 aligns across 16 bases. Germline V gives CDR1 SSHAT, CDR2 FNYEAQ (reference sequence). This CDR3 has 18 amino acids. The CDR3 bases are TGTGCTAGCAGCCCCCGGGGGACTAGCGGGGGGGCGGGCAATGAGCAGTTCTTC. Protein product: CASSPRGTSGGAGNEQFF. Variable domain in full (rest from reference TRBV7-7 and TRBJ2-1): GAGVSQSPRYKVTKRGQDVTLRCDPISSHATLYWYQQALGQGPEFLTYFNYEAQPDKSGLPSDRFSAERPEGSISTLTIQRTEQRDSAMYRCASSPRGTSGGAGNEQFFGPGTRLTVL.

This clonotype was found many times. The chain recombines TRBV3-1 with TRBJ1-1, with TRBD1 matching 9 bases. Looked up from germline, CDR1 is LGHDT and CDR2 is YNNKEL (reference sequence). The CDR3 extends over 16 amino acids. The J segment lost 5 bases and the V segment lost 1 base, leaving 8 bases of the junction unmatched. This CDR3 reads CASSQVPGQGYTEAFF. The CDR3 DNA is TGTGCCAGCAGCCAAGTTCCGGGACAGGGTTATACTGAAGCTTTCTTT.

This clonotype came up a few times. The chain couples TRBV5-4 to TRBJ2-5; tentative D call: TRBD2 (5 bases). The germline CDR1 and CDR2 sequences are SGHNT and YYREEE (reference sequence). With 4 bases removed from V and 4 bases from J, the gap between germline ends came to 14 bases. The CDR3 totals 14 residues. In DNA form, the CDR3 reads TGTGCCAGCAGCCCCGGTTTCGAGGGAGAGACCCAGTACTTC. This codes for CASSPGFEGETQYF.

The chain combines TRBV9 with TRBJ1-6; 8 bases align to TRBD1. Germline loops: CDR1 SGDLS, CDR2 YYNGEE. Trimming removed 3 bases from V and 13 bases from J; junction bases left unmatched: 9. This CDR3 is 14 amino acids long. CDR3 in DNA: TGTGCCAGCAGCGCAGGGACAGGCCGGTCGCCCCTCCACTTT. Its protein product is CASSAGTGRSPLHF.

The CDR3 reads CASSVGAGAGTEAFF. CDR3 DNA sequence: TGTGCCAGCAGCGTAGGGGCAGGGGCGGGCACTGAAGCTTTCTTT. This chain uses TRBV9 with TRBJ1-1, with D tentatively TRBD1 (6 bases). Trimming shortened V by 0 bases and J by 4 bases, and 13 bases separated the two germline ends. The CDR3 is 15 amino acids. Per the germline V gene, CDR1 is SGDLS and CDR2 is YYNGEE. Supplemented by reference TRBV9 and TRBJ1-1, the full variable domain reads DSGVTQTPKHLITATGQRVTLRCSPRSGDLSVYWYQQSLDQGLQFLIQYYNGEERAKGNILERFSAQQFPDLHSELNLSSLELGDSALYFCASSVGAGAGTEAFFGQGTRLTVV.

V and J are TRBV20-1 and TRBJ2-7, with TRBD2 matching over 9 bases. The germline V gene has CDR1 DFQATT and CDR2 SNEGSKA (reference sequence). The CDR3 is made up of 15 amino acids. V dropped 3 bases and J dropped 7; count of bases not matched to a gene: 13. The chain's CDR3 is CSASLEGGRGREQYF. The CDR3 DNA sequence: TGCAGTGCTAGTTTGGAAGGCGGGAGGGGCCGGGAGCAGTACTTC.

This clonotype was picked up a small number of times. The chain couples TRBV29-1 to TRBJ2-5; maybe TRBD1 (6 bases). This CDR3 has 13 amino acids. Germline V gene data show CDR1 as SQVTM and CDR2 as ANQGSEA. V was shortened by 6 bases and J by 5 bases, with 16 bases between the two germline ends. CDR3 DNA: TGCAGCGTACTCGGACAGTATCAGGAGACCCAGTACTTC. This translates into CSVLGQYQETQYF.

In DNA, the CDR3 is TGTGCCAGCAGTAAACCTGGACAGGGCTACACAGATACGCAGTATTTT. Translating gives CASSKPGQGYTDTQYF. The chain combines TRBV27 with TRBJ2-3, with 8 bases that match TRBD1. Germline trimming cut 5 bases from V and 2 bases from J; bases unmatched to any gene: 9. CDR3 length equals 16 residues. CDR1 and CDR2 (germline): MNHEY, SMNVEV (reference sequence).

This clonotype was counted between two and nine times. The J gene is TRBJ1-1, the V gene TRBV20-1; possibly TRBD1 for D (5 bases). The germline V gene has CDR1 DFQATT and CDR2 SNEGSKA (reference sequence). The CDR3 covers 12 residues. V shed 4 bases and J shed 4 bases, with 10 bases lying between them. The CDR3 sequence: CSATGLGTEAFF. The CDR3 region has the DNA TGCAGTGCTACAGGGCTGGGCACTGAAGCTTTCTTT.

The chain is built from TRBV6-1 and TRBJ2-1, with a possible D match to TRBD1 (6 bases). V was shortened by 10 bases and J by 0 bases, with 16 bases between the two germline ends. CDR1 is MNHNS and CDR2 is SASEGT in the germline V gene. The CDR3 loop spans 15 amino acids. In nucleotides, the CDR3 is TGTGCCACCTACCGACAGGCCATCTCCTACAATGAGCAGTTCTTC. Translation gives CATYRQAISYNEQFF.